Each of the 16 T cell receptor beta chains below was sequenced from the same sample in a study of early T cells in non-severe SARS-CoV-2 infection. TCRdb itself ran the 5' RACE reads through MiXCR, one entry per CDR3 protein. The sample consists of some 58,000 distinct CDR3 sequences, 13% of them appearing once. The sample taken for sequencing was whole blood. The receptors derive from an adult who was a healthcare worker with PCR-confirmed SARS-CoV-2 infection or an uninfected control (not recorded which).

This clonotype was found a few times. V usage is TRBV5-6 and J usage is TRBJ1-2, with 8 bases aligning to TRBD1. Germline values: CDR1 SGHDT, CDR2 YYEEEE. The CDR3 is 16 residues long. Trimming cost V 3 bases and J 2 bases; bases outside gene matches: 9. The CDR3 DNA sequence: TGTGCCAGCAGCTCCAGCTCCAGGACAGGGAACTATGGCTACACCTTC. Its translation is CASSSSSRTGNYGYTF.

This rearrangement joins TRBV9 to TRBJ1-5; D is unresolved. Germline loops: CDR1 SGDLS, CDR2 YYNGEE. CDR3 length: 14 residues. V dropped 0 bases and J dropped 3 bases, with 7 bases sitting between them. The CDR3 loop is CASSVGLPNQPQHF. The CDR3 DNA reads TGTGCCAGCAGCGTAGGACTGCCCAATCAGCCCCAGCATTTT.

This chain connects TRBV29-1 to TRBJ2-3, with a weak D call TRBD2 (5 bases). The V end was cut by 6 bases, the J end by 1 base, with 11 bases between. The CDR3 is made up of 13 amino acids. Germline V gene data show CDR1 as SQVTM and CDR2 as ANQGSEA. CDR3 sequence: CSVFRGGTDTQYF. DNA for the CDR3: TGCAGCGTGTTCCGGGGTGGCACAGATACGCAGTATTTT.

In its sample, this clonotype was seen many times. This sequence joins TRBV12-3 or TRBV12-4 and TRBJ1-5, with unresolved D. Trimming left V 2 bases short and J 0 bases short, with 5 bases between. The CDR3 has 14 amino acids. This CDR3 reads CASSLHRSNQPQHF. The DNA of the CDR3 is TGTGCCAGCAGTTTACACCGTAGCAATCAGCCCCAGCATTTT.

The chain uses TRBV12-5 and TRBJ2-5, with 11 bases lining up with TRBD2. V was clipped by 1 base and J by 0 bases; unmatched bases: 1. This CDR3 region has 16 residues. CDR1 is LGHNT, CDR2 FRNRAP, per germline. CDR3 DNA sequence: TGTGCTAGTGGTTTGGGACTAGCGGGGAACCAAGAGACCCAGTACTTC. Translated: CASGLGLAGNQETQYF.

This clonotype showed up just a few times. This chain links TRBV18 with TRBJ1-1, with 10 positions matching TRBD1. Germline-derived CDR1 and CDR2 are KGHSH and LQKENI. Trimming cost V 2 bases and J 5 bases; bases outside gene matches: 2. The CDR3 totals 14 residues. DNA for the CDR3: TGTGCCAGCTCACCAGGACAGGGGGGGACTGAAGCTTTCTTT. This translates into CASSPGQGGTEAFF.

V usage is TRBV29-1 and J usage is TRBJ2-7; D may be TRBD2 (5 bases). Germline values: CDR1 SQVTM, CDR2 ANQGSEA. Trimming removed 0 bases from V and 5 bases from J, with 17 bases in between. The CDR3 is 15 residues long. The CDR3 nucleotides are TGCAGCGTTGAAGATCCCGGACTCCCAGTAAACGAGCAGTACTTC. Amino acids: CSVEDPGLPVNEQYF.

The chain uses TRBV3-1 and TRBJ2-1; the D gene is possibly TRBD2 (6 bases). The CDR3 has 17 residues. V shed 1 base and J shed 0 bases, with 13 bases lying between them. Germline CDR1 is LGHDT and CDR2 is YNNKEL (reference sequence). The chain's CDR3 is CASSQGYGGNSYNEQFF. The CDR3 coding sequence is TGTGCCAGCAGCCAAGGCTATGGCGGGAACTCCTACAATGAGCAGTTCTTC.

This clonotype was detected ten times or more. The rearrangement joins TRBV29-1 to TRBJ2-1, with D maybe TRBD2 (7 bases). This CDR3 comprises 14 residues. Germline-derived CDR1 and CDR2 are SQVTM and ANQGSEA. Trimming shortened V by 7 bases and J by 7 bases, and 20 bases separated the two germline ends. The CDR3 is CSAAGRGGLNEQFF. The DNA of the CDR3 is TGCAGCGCCGCGGGAAGGGGGGGTCTTAATGAGCAGTTCTTC.

The rearrangement uses TRBV11-2 and TRBJ2-7; 7 nucleotides match TRBD1. This CDR3 has 13 amino acids. The V gene end was trimmed by 8 bases and the J gene end by 1 base; junction bases not matched to a gene: 5. Germline V CDR1 and CDR2: SGHAT, FQNNGV. The CDR3 loop is CASRAGGSYEQYF. CDR3 DNA: TGTGCCAGCCGGGCAGGGGGTTCCTACGAGCAGTACTTC.

The chain joins TRBV5-1 to TRBJ2-7; D is ambiguous. V lost 3 bases, J lost 0 bases, and 7 bases lay in between. In germline, CDR1 is SGHRS, CDR2 YFSETQ. The CDR3 covers 13 residues. CDR3: CASSSDHSYEQYF. Here the CDR3 DNA reads TGCGCCAGCAGCTCAGACCACTCCTACGAGCAGTACTTC.

The V gene is TRBV12-3 or TRBV12-4, the J gene TRBJ2-6, with D unresolved. V was shortened by 4 bases and J by 0 bases, with 7 bases between the two germline ends. This CDR3 is 15 amino acids long. In nucleotides, the CDR3 is TGTGCCAGCAGTTGGACCTTCTCTGGGGCCAACGTCCTGACTTTC. Protein product: CASSWTFSGANVLTF.

This clonotype was detected ten times or more. The gene calls are TRBV20-1 and TRBJ2-1; possibly TRBD2 for D (6 bases). The V end was cut by 3 bases, the J end by 8 bases, with 11 bases between. This CDR3 has 12 amino acids. Germline V lookup: CDR1 DFQATT, CDR2 SNEGSKA (reference sequence). DNA for the CDR3: TGCAGTGCTAGGGAGGGTAGCGATGAGCAGTTCTTC. Protein: CSAREGSDEQFF.

The CDR3 loop reads CASSYGGATQYF. DNA for the CDR3: TGTGCCAGCAGTTACGGGGGGGCCACCCAGTACTTC. The chain is built from TRBV6-2 or TRBV6-3 and TRBJ2-5; maybe TRBD2 (7 bases). Deletions cut 2 bases from V and 8 bases from J, with 9 bases between. The CDR3 contains 12 residues. CDR1 and CDR2 (germline): MNHEY, SVGEGT.

V and J are TRBV6-2 or TRBV6-3 and TRBJ1-3, with D perhaps TRBD1 (6 bases). Germline-derived CDR1 and CDR2 are MNHEY and SVGEGT. V lost 2 bases, J lost 2 bases, and 10 bases lay in between. The CDR3 covers 15 residues. CDR3 bases: TGTGCCAGCAGTTACCGGACAGCGGCTGGAAACACCATATATTTT. This sequence encodes CASSYRTAAGNTIYF.

This clonotype was counted between two and nine times. A much larger clone lies one base from this, so it may be a read error. The chain employs TRBV5-5 and TRBJ2-2; D gene uncertain. CDR1 and CDR2 (germline): SGHKS, YYEKEE (reference sequence). The germline V and J ends were trimmed by 3 bases and 2 bases, with 2 bases remaining between them. The CDR3 is 12 residues long. The CDR3 DNA is TGTGCCAGCAGCTATAACACCGGGGAGCTGTTTTTT. Translated, it gives CASSYNTGELFF.